This TCR beta chain was found in a study of post-analysis software for immune sequencing data. The overall study: Relapsing-remitting, secondary progressive and progressive-relapsing multiple sclerosis courses were included. General study findings and limits: Included in a set of 5 or 6 TRBV segments more frequent in patients than controls were TRBV5-6, TRBV5-1 and TRBV20-1.

TCR beta libraries were prepared from cDNA with unique molecular identifiers. T cells numbering about 1 to 11 million yielded 450,000 to 500,000 cDNA molecules. TCRdb itself ran the PCR reads through MiXCR, one entry per CDR3 protein. The table shows 750,000 to 950,000 distinct CDR3 sequences, with roughly 50% occurring only once. This CDR3 comprises 14 residues. CDR1 and CDR2 from the germline V gene are LGHNT and FRNRAP. The junction had 9 bases not matched to a gene; V was cut back by 3 bases and J by 10 bases. As concerns this clonotype: The antigen remains undetermined.

The sequence was collected from a girl aged 10 to 17 with multiple sclerosis. The V gene is TRBV12-5, the J gene TRBJ2-1; TRBD2 matches at 7 bases. The sequencing input was blood. The CDR3 nucleotides read TGTGCTAGTGGTTTACTAGCGACCCCGGGGGAGCAGTTCTTC. This gives the protein CASGLLATPGEQFF.